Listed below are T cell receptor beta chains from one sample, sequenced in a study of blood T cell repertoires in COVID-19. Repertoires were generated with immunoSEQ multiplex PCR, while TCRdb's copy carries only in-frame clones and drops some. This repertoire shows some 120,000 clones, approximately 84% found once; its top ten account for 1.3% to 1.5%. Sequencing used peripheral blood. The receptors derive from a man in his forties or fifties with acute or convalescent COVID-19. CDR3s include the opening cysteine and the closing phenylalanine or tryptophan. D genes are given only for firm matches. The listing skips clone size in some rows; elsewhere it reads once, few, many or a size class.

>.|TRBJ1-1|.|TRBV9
CASSGRVNTEAFF
TGTGCCAGCAGTGGGAGGGTGAACACTGAAGCTTTCTTT
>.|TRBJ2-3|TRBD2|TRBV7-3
CASSSGAGGRTDTQYF
TGTGCCAGCAGCTCCGGAGCGGGGGGCCGCACAGATACGCAGTATTTT
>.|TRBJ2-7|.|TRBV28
CATDPGTYSYEQYF
TGTGCCACCGATCCCGGGACTTACTCCTACGAGCAGTACTTC
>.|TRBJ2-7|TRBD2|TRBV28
CASSPGGRVAYEQYF
TGTGCCAGCTCCCCGGGAGGCCGGGTCGCCTACGAGCAGTACTTC
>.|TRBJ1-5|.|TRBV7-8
CASSLPAASAFSPQHF
TGTGCCAGCAGCCTCCCCGCGGCCAGTGCTTTTTCGCCCCAGCATTTT
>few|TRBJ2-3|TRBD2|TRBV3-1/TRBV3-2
CASSQGLAGRTDTQYF
TGTGCCAGCAGCCAAGGACTAGCGGGGCGTACAGATACGCAGTATTTT
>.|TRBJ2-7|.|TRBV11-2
CASREGRQAYEQYF
TGTGCCAGCAGGGAAGGGAGGCAGGCCTACGAGCAGTACTTC
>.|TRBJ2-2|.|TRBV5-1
CASSIVPGGGELFF
TGCGCCAGCAGCATTGTCCCCGGTGGCGGGGAGCTGTTTTTT
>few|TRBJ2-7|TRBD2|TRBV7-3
CASSLGTSGIYEQYF
TGTGCCAGCAGCTTAGGGACTAGCGGGATTTACGAGCAGTACTTC
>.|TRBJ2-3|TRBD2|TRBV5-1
CASSQVSGGPRGDTQYF
TGCGCCAGCAGCCAAGTATCGGGAGGGCCGCGAGGAGATACGCAGTATTTT
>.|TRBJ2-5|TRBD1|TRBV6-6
CASSPGTGKYQETQYF
TGTGCCAGCAGTCCCGGGACAGGGAAGTACCAAGAGACCCAGTACTTC
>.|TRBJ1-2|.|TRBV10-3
CAISELPGGRIGGYGYTF
TGTGCCATCAGTGAGCTCCCCGGCGGTAGAATTGGCGGCTATGGCTACACCTTC
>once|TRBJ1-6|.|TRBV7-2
CASSLGQTNSPLHF
TGTGCCAGCAGCTTGGGACAAACCAATTCACCCCTCCACTTT
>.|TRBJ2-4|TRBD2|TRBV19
CASSTSVGKNIQYF
TGTGCCAGTAGCACTAGCGTCGGCAAAAACATTCAGTACTTC
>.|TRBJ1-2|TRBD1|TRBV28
CASSLRQGADGYTF
TGTGCCAGCAGTTTAAGGCAGGGGGCCGACGGCTACACCTTC
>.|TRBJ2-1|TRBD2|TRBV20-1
CSASPGGYTEQFF
TGCAGTGCTAGTCCGGGGGGTTATACTGAGCAGTTCTTC
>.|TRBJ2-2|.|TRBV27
CASSQRGTTGNTGELFF
TGTGCCAGCTCCCAACGGGGGACCACGGGGAACACCGGGGAGCTGTTTTTT
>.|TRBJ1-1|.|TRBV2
CASTPDGSGTEAFF
TGTGCCAGCACCCCTGACGGTAGCGGCACTGAAGCTTTCTTT
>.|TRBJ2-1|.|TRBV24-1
CATSDPRRAVNEQFF
TGTGCCACCAGTGATCCCCGACGAGCGGTCAATGAGCAGTTCTTC
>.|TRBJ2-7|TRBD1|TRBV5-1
CASSLGQGADEQYF
TGCGCCAGCAGCTTGGGACAGGGGGCCGACGAGCAGTACTTC
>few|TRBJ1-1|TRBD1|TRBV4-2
CASSRNTGVRNTEAFF
TGTGCCAGCAGCCGCAATACAGGGGTGCGGAACACTGAAGCTTTCTTT
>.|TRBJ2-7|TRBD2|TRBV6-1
CASSEGLAGSYEQYF
TGTGCCAGCAGTGAAGGACTAGCGGGATCCTACGAGCAGTACTTC
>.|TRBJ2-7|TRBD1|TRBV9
CASSTLQGPYEQYF
TGTGCCAGCAGCACCTTACAGGGGCCCTACGAGCAGTACTTC
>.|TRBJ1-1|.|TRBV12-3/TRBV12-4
CASSFSRGEAFF
TGTGCCAGCAGTTTTAGCAGGGGAGAAGCTTTCTTT
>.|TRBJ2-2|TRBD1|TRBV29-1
CSVRGQGNTGELFF
TGCAGCGTGAGGGGACAGGGGAACACCGGGGAGCTGTTTTTT
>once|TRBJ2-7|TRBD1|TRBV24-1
CATSDPRDRGPYEQYF
TGTGCCACCAGTGACCCCCGGGACAGGGGCCCCTACGAGCAGTACTTC
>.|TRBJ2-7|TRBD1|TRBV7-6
CASSLLGQGTYEQYF
TGTGCCAGCAGCTTATTGGGACAGGGGACCTACGAGCAGTACTTC
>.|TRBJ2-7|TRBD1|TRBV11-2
CASSPRQGGQYF
TGTGCCAGCAGCCCCCGACAGGGGGGGCAGTACTTC
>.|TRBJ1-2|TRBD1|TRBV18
CASSPTGNYGYTF
TGTGCCAGCTCACCGACAGGGAACTATGGCTACACCTTC
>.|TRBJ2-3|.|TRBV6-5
CASTQSRSTDTQYF
TGTGCCAGCACACAATCTAGGAGCACAGATACGCAGTATTTT
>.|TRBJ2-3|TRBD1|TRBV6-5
CASRRTGGQDTQYF
TGTGCCAGCAGAAGGACAGGGGGCCAAGATACGCAGTATTTT
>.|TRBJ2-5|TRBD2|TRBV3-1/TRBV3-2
CASSQGTAGGRLTETQYF
TGTGCCAGCAGCCAAGGGACAGCGGGGGGGCGTTTAACGGAGACCCAGTACTTC
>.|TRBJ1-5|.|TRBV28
CASSFRGFDQPQHF
TGTGCCAGCAGTTTTCGAGGGTTCGATCAGCCCCAGCATTTT
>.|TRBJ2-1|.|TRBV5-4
CASSHDRNEQFF
TGTGCCAGCAGTCACGACAGAAATGAGCAGTTCTTC
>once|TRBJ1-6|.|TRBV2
CASRDRNSPLHF
TGTGCCAGCAGGGACAGAAATTCACCCCTCCACTTT
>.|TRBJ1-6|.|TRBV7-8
CASSLWGVYNSPLHF
TGTGCCAGCAGCTTATGGGGGGTATATAATTCACCCCTCCACTTT
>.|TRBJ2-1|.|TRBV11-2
CASSLGRGRYNEQFF
TGTGCCAGCAGCTTAGGGCGGGGCCGGTACAATGAGCAGTTCTTC
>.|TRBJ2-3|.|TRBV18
CASSPSTDTQYF
TGTGCCAGCTCACCCTCCACAGATACGCAGTATTTT
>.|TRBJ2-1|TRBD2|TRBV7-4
CASSLDRTSGRRNEQFF
TGTGCCAGCAGCTTAGATCGTACTAGCGGGAGGAGGAATGAGCAGTTCTTC
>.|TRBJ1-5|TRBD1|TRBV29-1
CSVAHRGGDQPQHF
TGCAGCGTTGCCCACAGGGGTGGGGATCAGCCCCAGCATTTT
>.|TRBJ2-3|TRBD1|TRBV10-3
CAISPGTGVDTQYF
TGTGCCATCAGCCCCGGGACAGGGGTGGATACGCAGTATTTT
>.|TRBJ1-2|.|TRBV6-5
CASSTGGFYGYTF
TGTGCCAGCTCCACTGGAGGGTTCTATGGCTACACCTTC
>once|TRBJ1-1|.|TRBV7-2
CASSFEGNTEAFF
TGTGCCAGCAGCTTTGAGGGGAACACTGAAGCTTTCTTT
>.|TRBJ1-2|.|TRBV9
CASAPGYHGYTF
TGTGCCAGCGCTCCAGGGTATCATGGCTACACCTTC
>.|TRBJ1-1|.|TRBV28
CASRDSEAFF
TGTGCCAGCAGGGACAGTGAAGCTTTCTTT
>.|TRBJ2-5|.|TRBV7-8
CASSLGAHQETQYF
TGTGCCAGCAGCTTAGGGGCGCATCAAGAGACCCAGTACTTC
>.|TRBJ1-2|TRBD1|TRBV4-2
CASSGQGPNYGYTF
TGTGCCAGCAGTGGACAGGGCCCTAACTATGGCTACACCTTC
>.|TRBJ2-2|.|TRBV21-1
CASIQAAGELFF
TGTGCCAGCATACAGGCGGCCGGGGAGCTGTTTTTT
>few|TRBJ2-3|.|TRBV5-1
CASSARILGSADTQYF
TGCGCCAGCAGCGCCCGAATACTAGGGAGCGCAGATACGCAGTATTTT
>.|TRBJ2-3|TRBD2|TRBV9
CASSVGAGGLNTQYF
TGTGCCAGCAGCGTAGGAGCGGGGGGGCTCAATACGCAGTATTTT
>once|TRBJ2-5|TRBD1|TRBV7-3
CASSSTGGWAETQYF
TGTGCCAGCAGCTCGACAGGGGGCTGGGCGGAGACCCAGTACTTC
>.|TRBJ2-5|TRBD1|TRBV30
CAWSTRTGGRETQYF
TGTGCCTGGAGTACCCGGACAGGGGGCAGGGAGACCCAGTACTTC
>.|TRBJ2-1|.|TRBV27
CASSLRPGDNEQFF
TGTGCCAGCAGCTTGAGGCCAGGGGACAATGAGCAGTTCTTC
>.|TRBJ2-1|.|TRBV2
CASTLVGGAYNEQFF
TGTGCCAGCACGCTCGTAGGGGGGGCCTACAATGAGCAGTTCTTC